The clone carrying this TCR beta chain has only a few counts. This specimen comes from a study of human T cells and chemical hapten exposure. Overall study context: Sensitization applied 2% DPC to about 2 cm by about 2 cm of upper inner arm skin. Minor volume differences among pooled libraries chiefly drove per-sample TCR yield variation.

Per the original methods: A typical sample had roughly 91,000 TCRs, with about 20,000 to 690,600 overall. TCRdb reprocessed the RACE reads via MiXCR and lists one record per CDR3 protein. These V and J calls are TCRdb output, not the study's own analysis. This sample has 350,000 to 450,000 distinct CDR3 sequences, with roughly 5% found just once. This CDR3 comprises 14 residues. The V gene lost 0 bases and the J gene lost 3 bases, with 9 bases spanning the gap. As to time point: pre-sensitization, week 0. Regarding treatment: therapeutic diphenylcyclopropenone sensitization with weekly scalp DPC. Blood draws came first, before each patch test.

Sequencing was performed on whole blood, taken in connection with sensitization to the hapten diphenylcyclopropenone (DPC). The chain combines TRBV12-3 or TRBV12-4 with TRBJ2-7, with D uncertain. The clonotype originates from a woman aged 45-65 years with alopecia areata. Some clones in this sample may be carry-over from other donors' samples. The CDR3 protein is CASSLAPNYYEQYF. CDR3 bases: TGTGCCAGCAGTTTAGCGCCCAATTACTACGAGCAGTACTTC.